Sequencing of this T cell receptor beta chain was carried out in a study of T cell repertoires in cytomegalovirus infection. Study-wide context: The study used recently identified HLA-C-restricted and well-studied HLA-B-restricted CMV epitopes. General study results and limits: In two of eight donors, the top clonotype was HLA-C-restricted CMV-specific. Carriers of CMV and the relevant HLA type were discriminated by public TCR beta frequency.

MiXCR was run by TCRdb on the reads, yielding one entry per CDR3 protein. The profile shows about 700,000 distinct CDR3 sequences, 30% to 35% of them singletons. In germline, CDR1 is SQVTM, CDR2 ANQGSEA. V lost 5 bases, J lost 8 bases, and 12 bases lay in between. The CDR3 contains 12 residues. This clonotype was seen a few times. What it binds is not known. The chain is built from TRBV29-1 and TRBJ2-2; D is unresolved. The origin of this receptor is a human donor in good health (CMV status not recorded). Some clones in this sample may be carry-over from other donors' samples. The source was cultured PBMCs, collected from culture after CMV antigen stimulation. In DNA form, the CDR3 reads TGCAGCGTTCGCGGCACACCGGGGGAGCTGTTTTTT. It encodes CSVRGTPGELFF.